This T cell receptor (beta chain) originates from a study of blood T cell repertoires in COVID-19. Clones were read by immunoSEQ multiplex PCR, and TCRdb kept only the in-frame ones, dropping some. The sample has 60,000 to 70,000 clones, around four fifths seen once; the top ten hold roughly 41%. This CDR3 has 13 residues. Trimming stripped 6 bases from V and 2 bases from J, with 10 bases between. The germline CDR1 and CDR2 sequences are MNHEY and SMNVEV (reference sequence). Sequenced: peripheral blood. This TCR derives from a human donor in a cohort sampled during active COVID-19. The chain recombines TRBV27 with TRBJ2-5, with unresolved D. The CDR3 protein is CASRKAEQETQYF. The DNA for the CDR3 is TGTGCCAGCAGGAAAGCTGAGCAAGAGACCCAGTACTTC.